One T cell receptor beta chain is described in this entry. The data belong to a study of OX40 agonist ivuxolimab in advanced cancers. The CDR3 runs to 15 residues. V shed 4 bases and J 0 bases; nucleotides not matched to a gene: 4. CDR1 and CDR2 from the germline V gene are SGHAT and FQNNGV. TCRdb's copy holds only in-frame clones and misses some; the assay was immunoSEQ multiplex PCR. The sample lists about 48,000 clones; around 80% were seen once. Specimen: CD4+ or CD8+ T cells sorted from blood, collected in a trial of the OX40 agonist ivuxolimab. The chain is built from TRBV11-2 and TRBJ2-3, with 7 positions matching TRBD2. This sequence was found in an adult with an advanced solid tumor such as melanoma, head and neck, liver or kidney cancer. CDR3 in amino acids: CASSSRGVSTDTQYF. DNA of the CDR3: TGTGCCAGCAGCTCCCGGGGGGTTAGCACAGATACGCAGTATTTT.